These 11 T cell receptor beta chains came from one sample sequenced in a study of cytomegalovirus exposure and HLA in healthy donors (TCRdb year 2017). The library came from the immunoSEQ multiplex PCR assay. A mixture of 60 forward primers for TCR Vbeta segments and 13 reverse primers for TCR Jbeta segments was used in the multiplex PCR. TCRdb took over this immuneACCESS table, retaining in-frame rearrangements with V and J assigned. Such tables are incomplete; in checked studies, under half of the missing clones stem from an unresolved V gene, and the remainder is unexplained. This sample comprises roughly 130,000 clones, more than 60% of them detected only once. The ten largest clones add up to 6% to 8% of the sample. Input material: PBMCs. The receptor set was obtained from a woman in her sixties in good health and CMV-seronegative.

The chain is built from TRBV11-2 and TRBJ2-7, with 15 bases identical to TRBD2. This CDR3 spans 18 amino acids. V was clipped by 4 bases and J by 0 bases; unmatched bases: 7. CDR1 and CDR2 from the germline V gene are SGHAT and FQNNGV. The CDR3 coding sequence is TGTGCCAGCAGCTCGGGACTAGCGGGAGGTTCCCTCTCCTACGAGCAGTACTTC. It specifies CASSSGLAGGSLSYEQYF.

The rearrangement uses TRBV10-3 and TRBJ2-7, with TRBD1 matching 7 bases. Germline loops: CDR1 ENHRY, CDR2 SYGVKD. There are 14 residues in the CDR3. Trimming cost V 10 bases and J 0 bases; bases outside gene matches: 9. The CDR3 reads CATSLRDSSYEQYF. CDR3 coding DNA: TGTGCCACCTCACTCCGGGACAGCTCCTACGAGCAGTACTTC.

A note on this clone: Germline is not matched at one junction end, which may reflect a read error. V and J are TRBV7-9 and TRBJ2-7; a possible D gene is TRBD2 (5 bases). The CDR3 loop spans 15 amino acids. Per germline, CDR1 SEHNR and CDR2 FQNEAQ (reference sequence). This CDR3 is CSSSLWAGQVGEQYF. The CDR3 coding sequence is TGTTCCAGCAGCCTATGGGCGGGTCAGGTGGGCGAGCAGTACTTC.

V usage is TRBV21-1 and J usage is TRBJ1-1; the table's D call, TRBD1, has no DNA check behind it. TRBV21-1 is tagged as a pseudogene. CDR3 length equals 13 residues. The CDR3 nucleotides read TGTGCCAGCAGCAAGGACAGGGGCACTGAAGCTTTCTTT. Protein: CASSKDRGTEAFF.

The rearrangement links TRBV5-1 to TRBJ2-1; D is ambiguous. Trimming removed 0 bases from V and 4 bases from J, with 8 bases in between. Germline CDR1 SGHRS, CDR2 YFSETQ. The CDR3 runs to 14 residues. The CDR3 region has the DNA TGCGCCAGCAGCTTGGGCCAGGCGTACAATGAGCAGTTCTTC. Protein product: CASSLGQAYNEQFF.

V usage is TRBV2 and J usage is TRBJ1-2; TRBD1 might be the D (5 bases). Germline CDR1 is SNHLY and CDR2 is FYNNEI. The CDR3 spans 14 residues. Trimming took 7 bases from V and 4 from J, leaving 16 bases between them. The CDR3 DNA reads as TGTGCCAGCACTGCGGGGGGGAGGGCCTATGGCTACACCTTC. As protein: CASTAGGRAYGYTF.

V usage is TRBV5-6 and J usage is TRBJ2-1, with 16 bases that match TRBD2. The CDR3 has 18 residues. Per the germline V gene, CDR1 is SGHDT and CDR2 is YYEEEE. The trim removed 0 bases at V and 8 bases at J, leaving 8 bases unmatched. The CDR3 DNA sequence: TGTGCCAGCAGCTTGGACGGGACTAGCGGGAGGGGATGGGATGAGCAGTTCTTC. Residues: CASSLDGTSGRGWDEQFF.

Note on this clone: The junction departs from the called germline gene at one end, perhaps through a read error. The chain joins TRBV7-9 to TRBJ2-1; 11 nucleotides line up with TRBD2. The CDR3 extends over 18 amino acids. CDR1 is SEHNR and CDR2 is FQNEAQ in the germline V gene (reference sequence). CDR3 coding DNA: TGTTCCAGCAGCTTAAGTGGTAGCGGGAGGGGTTACTACAATGAGCAGTTCTTC. Its translation is CSSSLSGSGRGYYNEQFF.

The chain employs TRBV28 and TRBJ2-7, with a weak D call TRBD1 (5 bases). V was shortened by 8 bases and J by 2 bases, with 19 bases between the two germline ends. The CDR3 is made up of 15 amino acids. Germline V CDR1 and CDR2: MDHEN, SYDVKM. The CDR3 here is CASRRAAEPPYEQYF. CDR3 sequence (DNA): TGTGCCAGCCGCAGGGCGGCGGAACCCCCCTACGAGCAGTACTTC.

This clone was observed a few times. The chain employs TRBV6-1 and TRBJ2-3, with 8 bases lining up with TRBD2. This CDR3 contains 14 residues. Germline V gene data show CDR1 as MNHNS and CDR2 as SASEGT. Trimming removed 3 bases from V and 4 bases from J; junction bases left unmatched: 3. CDR3 nucleotides: TGTGCCAGCAGTGAGGGGCGGGGGGCAGATACGCAGTATTTT. It translates to CASSEGRGADTQYF.

The gene calls are TRBV6-1 and TRBJ1-1, with D possibly being TRBD1 (5 bases). CDR1 is MNHNS, CDR2 SASEGT, per germline. Trimming removed 7 bases from V and 5 bases from J, with 20 bases in between. The length of the CDR3 is 15 residues. CDR3 nucleotide sequence: TGTGCCAGCAACTGGCCGGGGCGGGGAAGGACTGAAGCTTTCTTT. It codes for CASNWPGRGRTEAFF.